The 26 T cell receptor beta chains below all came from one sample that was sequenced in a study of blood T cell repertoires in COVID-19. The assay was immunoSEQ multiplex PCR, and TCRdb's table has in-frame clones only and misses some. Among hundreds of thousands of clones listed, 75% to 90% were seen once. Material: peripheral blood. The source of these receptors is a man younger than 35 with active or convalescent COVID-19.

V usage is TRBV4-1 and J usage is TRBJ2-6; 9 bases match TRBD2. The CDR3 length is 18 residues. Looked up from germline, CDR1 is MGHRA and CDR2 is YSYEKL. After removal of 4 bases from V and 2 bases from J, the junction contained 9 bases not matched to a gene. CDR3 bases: TGCGCCAGCAGCCCTCTGCCTAGCGGGATCACTGGGGCCAACGTCCTGACTTTC. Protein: CASSPLPSGITGANVLTF.

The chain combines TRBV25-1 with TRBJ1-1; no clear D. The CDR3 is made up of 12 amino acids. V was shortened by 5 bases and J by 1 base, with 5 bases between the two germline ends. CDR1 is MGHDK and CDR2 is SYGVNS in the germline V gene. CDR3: CASSFRNTEAFF. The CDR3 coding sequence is TGTGCCAGCAGTTTCCGGAACACTGAAGCTTTCTTT.

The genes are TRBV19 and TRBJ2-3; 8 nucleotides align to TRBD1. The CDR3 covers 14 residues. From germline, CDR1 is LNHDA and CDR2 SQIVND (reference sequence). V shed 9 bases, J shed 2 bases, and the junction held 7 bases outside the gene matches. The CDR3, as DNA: TGTGCCAGCCGGGGACAGGTGAACACAGATACGCAGTATTTT. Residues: CASRGQVNTDTQYF.

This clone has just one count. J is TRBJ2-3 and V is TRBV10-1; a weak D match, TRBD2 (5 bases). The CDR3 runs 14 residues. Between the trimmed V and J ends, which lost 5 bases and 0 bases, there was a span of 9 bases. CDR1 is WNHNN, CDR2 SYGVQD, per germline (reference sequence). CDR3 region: CASSPSSSTDTQYF. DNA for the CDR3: TGCGCCAGCAGTCCTTCTAGCAGCACAGATACGCAGTATTTT.

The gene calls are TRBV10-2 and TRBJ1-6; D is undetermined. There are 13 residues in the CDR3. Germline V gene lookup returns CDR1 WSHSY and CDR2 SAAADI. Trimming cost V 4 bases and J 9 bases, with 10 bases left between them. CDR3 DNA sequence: TGCGCCAGCAGTGCCCCCGGAGGTTCACCCCTCCACTTT. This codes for CASSAPGGSPLHF.

The CDR3: CASSPRQGERGTDTQYF. DNA of the CDR3: TGTGCCAGCAGCCCAAGACAGGGAGAGAGGGGCACAGATACGCAGTATTTT. V is TRBV7-3 and J is TRBJ2-3; 7 nucleotides match TRBD1. J was trimmed by 1 base and V by 5 bases; bases with no gene match: 12. This CDR3 spans 17 amino acids. The germline V gene has CDR1 SGHTA and CDR2 FQGTGA. The complete variable domain, with remaining parts taken from reference TRBV7-3 and TRBJ2-3, reads GAGVSQTPSNKVTEKGKYVELRCDPISGHTALYWYRQSLGQGPEFLIYFQGTGAADDSGLPNDRFFAVRPEGSVSTLKIQRTERGDSAVYLCASSPRQGERGTDTQYFGPGTRLTVL.

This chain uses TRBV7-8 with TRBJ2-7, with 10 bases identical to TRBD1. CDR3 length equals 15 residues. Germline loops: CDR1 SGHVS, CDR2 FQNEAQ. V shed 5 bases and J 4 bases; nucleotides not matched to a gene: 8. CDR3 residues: CASSRLGTGVYEQYF. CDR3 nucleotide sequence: TGTGCCAGCAGCCGCCTCGGGACAGGGGTTTACGAGCAGTACTTC.

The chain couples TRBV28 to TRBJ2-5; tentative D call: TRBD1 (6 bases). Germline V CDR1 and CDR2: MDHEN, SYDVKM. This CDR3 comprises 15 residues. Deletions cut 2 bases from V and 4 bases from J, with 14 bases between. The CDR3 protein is CASSLVGRGGETQYF. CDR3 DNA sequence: TGTGCCAGCAGTTTAGTAGGCAGGGGCGGAGAGACCCAGTACTTC.

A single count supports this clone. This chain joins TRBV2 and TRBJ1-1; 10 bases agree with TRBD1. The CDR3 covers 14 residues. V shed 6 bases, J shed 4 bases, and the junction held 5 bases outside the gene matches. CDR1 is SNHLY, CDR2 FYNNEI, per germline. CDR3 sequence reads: CASSQRTGGTEAFF. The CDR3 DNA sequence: TGTGCCAGCAGCCAACGGACAGGGGGCACTGAAGCTTTCTTT.

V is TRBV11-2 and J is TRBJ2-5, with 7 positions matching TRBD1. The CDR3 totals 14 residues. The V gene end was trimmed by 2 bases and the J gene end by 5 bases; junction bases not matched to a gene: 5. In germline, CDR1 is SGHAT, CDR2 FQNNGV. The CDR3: CASSLTDRVETQYF. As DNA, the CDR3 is TGTGCCAGCAGCTTAACCGACAGGGTGGAGACCCAGTACTTC.

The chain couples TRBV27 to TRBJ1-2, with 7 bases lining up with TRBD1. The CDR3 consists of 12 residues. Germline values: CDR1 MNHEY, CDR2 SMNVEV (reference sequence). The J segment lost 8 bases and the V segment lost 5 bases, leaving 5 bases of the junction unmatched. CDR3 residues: CASSPRQGGYTF. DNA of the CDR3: TGTGCCAGCAGTCCCCGACAGGGAGGCTACACCTTC.

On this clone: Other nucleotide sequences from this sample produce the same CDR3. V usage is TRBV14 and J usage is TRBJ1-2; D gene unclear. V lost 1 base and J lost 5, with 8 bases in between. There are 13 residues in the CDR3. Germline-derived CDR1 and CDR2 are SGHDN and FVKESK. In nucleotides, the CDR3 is TGTGCCAGCAGCCAAGTACCCGGTTATGGCTACACCTTC. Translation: CASSQVPGYGYTF. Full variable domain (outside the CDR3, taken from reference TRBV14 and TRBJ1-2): EAGVTQFPSHSVIEKGQTVTLRCDPISGHDNLYWYRRVMGKEIKFLLHFVKESKQDESGMPNNRFLAERTGGTYSTLKVQPAELEDSGVYFCASSQVPGYGYTFGSGTRLTVV.

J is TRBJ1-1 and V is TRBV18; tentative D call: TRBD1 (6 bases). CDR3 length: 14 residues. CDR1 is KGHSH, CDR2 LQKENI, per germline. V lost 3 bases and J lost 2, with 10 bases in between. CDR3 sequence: CASSPLDSNTEAFF. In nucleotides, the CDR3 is TGTGCCAGCTCACCTTTGGACAGTAACACTGAAGCTTTCTTT.

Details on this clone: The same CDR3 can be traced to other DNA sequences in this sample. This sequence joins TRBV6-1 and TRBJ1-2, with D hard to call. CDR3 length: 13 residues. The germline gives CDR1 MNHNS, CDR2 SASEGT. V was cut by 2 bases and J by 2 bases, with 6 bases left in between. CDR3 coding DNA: TGTGCCAGCAGTGAAAGAGGGAACTATGGCTACACCTTC. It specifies CASSERGNYGYTF.

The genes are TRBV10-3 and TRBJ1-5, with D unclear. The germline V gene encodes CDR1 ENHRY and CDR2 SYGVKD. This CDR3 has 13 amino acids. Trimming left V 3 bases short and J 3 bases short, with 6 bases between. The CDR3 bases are TGTGCCATCAGTGACGGGATCAATCAGCCCCAGCATTTT. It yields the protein CAISDGINQPQHF.

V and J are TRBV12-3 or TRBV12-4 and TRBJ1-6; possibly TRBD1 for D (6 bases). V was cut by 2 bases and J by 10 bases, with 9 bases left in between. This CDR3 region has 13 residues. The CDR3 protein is CASSLQQGSPLHF. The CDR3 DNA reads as TGTGCCAGCAGTTTACAACAGGGATCACCCCTCCACTTT.

CDR3 sequence: CASSQFGSTDTQYF. CDR3 nucleotides: TGCGCCAGCAGCCAATTTGGCAGCACAGATACGCAGTATTTT. The chain combines TRBV4-3 with TRBJ2-3, with D unclear. Looked up from germline, CDR1 is LGHNA and CDR2 is YSLEER. V was trimmed by 2 bases and J by 0 bases, leaving 6 bases between them. CDR3 length: 14 residues.

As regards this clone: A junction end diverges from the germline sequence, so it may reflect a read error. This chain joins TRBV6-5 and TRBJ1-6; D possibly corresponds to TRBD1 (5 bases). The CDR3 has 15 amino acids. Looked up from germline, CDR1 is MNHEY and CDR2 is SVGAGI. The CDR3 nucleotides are TGTGCCAGCAGTGACTCCGGGACTGGGAGTTCACCCCTCCACTTT. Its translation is CASSDSGTGSSPLHF.

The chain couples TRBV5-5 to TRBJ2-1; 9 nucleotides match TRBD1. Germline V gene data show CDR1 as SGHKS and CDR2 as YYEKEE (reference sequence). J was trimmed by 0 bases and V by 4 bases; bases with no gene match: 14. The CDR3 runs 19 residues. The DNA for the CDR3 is TGTGCCAGCAGCCAAAAAGGGACAGGGCTAAGTAGCTCCTACAATGAGCAGTTCTTC. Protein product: CASSQKGTGLSSSYNEQFF.

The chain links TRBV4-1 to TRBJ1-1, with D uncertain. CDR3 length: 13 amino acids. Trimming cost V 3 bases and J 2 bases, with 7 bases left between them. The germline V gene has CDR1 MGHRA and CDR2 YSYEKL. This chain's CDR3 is CASSQRENTEAFF. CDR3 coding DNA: TGCGCCAGCAGCCAGCGGGAAAACACTGAAGCTTTCTTT.

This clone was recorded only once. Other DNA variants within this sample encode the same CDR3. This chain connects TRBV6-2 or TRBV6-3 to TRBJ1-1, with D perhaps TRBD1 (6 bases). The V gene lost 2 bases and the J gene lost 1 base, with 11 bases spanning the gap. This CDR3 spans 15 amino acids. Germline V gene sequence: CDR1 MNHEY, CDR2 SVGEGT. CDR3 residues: CASSYGRGENTEAFF. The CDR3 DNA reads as TGTGCCAGCAGTTACGGGAGGGGGGAGAACACTGAAGCTTTCTTT.

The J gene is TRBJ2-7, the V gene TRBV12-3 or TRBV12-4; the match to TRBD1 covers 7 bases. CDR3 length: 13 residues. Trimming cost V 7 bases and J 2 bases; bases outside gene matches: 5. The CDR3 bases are TGTGCCAGCAACCGGGACAGAGCCTACGAGCAGTACTTC. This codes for CASNRDRAYEQYF.

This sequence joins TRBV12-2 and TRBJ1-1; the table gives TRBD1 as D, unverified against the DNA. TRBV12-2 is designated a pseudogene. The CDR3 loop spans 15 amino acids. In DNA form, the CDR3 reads TGTGCAAGTCGCTATGGGACAGGGGACCCCACTGAAGCTTTCTTT. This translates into CASRYGTGDPTEAFF.

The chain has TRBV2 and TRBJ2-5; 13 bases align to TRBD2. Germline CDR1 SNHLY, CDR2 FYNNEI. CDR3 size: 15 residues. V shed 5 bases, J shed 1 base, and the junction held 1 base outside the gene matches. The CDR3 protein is CASSRLAGGQETQYF. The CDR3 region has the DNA TGTGCCAGCAGTCGACTAGCGGGGGGCCAAGAGACCCAGTACTTC.

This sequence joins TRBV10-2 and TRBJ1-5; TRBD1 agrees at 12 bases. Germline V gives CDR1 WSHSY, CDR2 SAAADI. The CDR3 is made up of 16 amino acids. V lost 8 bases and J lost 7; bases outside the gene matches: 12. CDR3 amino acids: CASGSSGTGGDQPQHF. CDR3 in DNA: TGCGCCAGCGGATCCTCCGGGACAGGGGGCGACCAGCCCCAGCATTTT.

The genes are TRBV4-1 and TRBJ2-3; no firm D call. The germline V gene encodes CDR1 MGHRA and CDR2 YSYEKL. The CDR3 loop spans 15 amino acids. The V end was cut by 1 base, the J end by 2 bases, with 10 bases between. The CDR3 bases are TGCGCCAGCAGCCAAGGGTTGAGGTACACAGATACGCAGTATTTT. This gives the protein CASSQGLRYTDTQYF.